These 4 T cell receptor beta chains originate from one sample sequenced in a study of blood T cell repertoires in COVID-19. Using immunoSEQ multiplex PCR, the repertoire was profiled, and TCRdb retains in-frame clones only, with some absent. The data show 65,000 to 90,000 clones, around four fifths seen once. What was sequenced was peripheral blood. The receptor set was obtained from a man older than 75 with active or convalescent COVID-19.

The chain has TRBV5-1 and TRBJ1-5; a weak D match, TRBD1 (6 bases). The germline gives CDR1 SGHRS, CDR2 YFSETQ. Between the trimmed V and J ends, which lost 1 base and 6 bases, there was a span of 8 bases. The CDR3 is 13 residues long. CDR3 residues: CASSLTGPQPQHF. The CDR3 DNA reads as TGCGCCAGCAGCTTGACAGGGCCTCAGCCCCAGCATTTT.

J is TRBJ1-6 and V is TRBV2, with D tentatively TRBD1 (5 bases). CDR3 length equals 15 residues. Trimming shortened V by 1 base and J by 5 bases, and 9 bases separated the two germline ends. Germline CDR1 SNHLY, CDR2 FYNNEI. The CDR3 here is CASSEVQANNSPLHF. The DNA of the CDR3 is TGTGCCAGCAGTGAAGTACAGGCAAATAATTCACCCCTCCACTTT.

The gene calls are TRBV30 and TRBJ2-4, with D possibly TRBD2 on 5 matching bases. The V and J ends lost 2 bases and 0 bases respectively, with 11 bases between them. Germline CDR1 is GTSNPN and CDR2 is SVGIG (reference sequence). The CDR3 loop spans 15 amino acids. CDR3 bases: TGTGCCTGGAGTATCGGGGTCCTAGCCAAAAACATTCAGTACTTC. Its translation: CAWSIGVLAKNIQYF.

This clone has only one observation. This chain uses TRBV7-8 with TRBJ2-7; D ambiguous. This CDR3 is built from 12 residues. The germline V gene encodes CDR1 SGHVS and CDR2 FQNEAQ. V lost 1 base and J lost 1, with 2 bases in between. CDR3 region: CASSLVSYEQYF. CDR3 bases: TGTGCCAGCAGCTTAGTATCCTACGAGCAGTACTTC.